Below are 7 T cell receptor beta chains sequenced from a single sample in a study of T-cell memory formation after mild COVID-19. Each CDR3 protein is one row after TCRdb ran MiXCR on the 5' RACE reads. The sample has 400,000 to 500,000 distinct CDR3 sequences; under 20% are singletons. Sequenced: PBMCs or a T cell subset sorted from them (not recorded which). The origin of the receptors is a man younger than 30 who had mild COVID-19 (a few samples of this study predate the infection). Cell type and time point are not known.

This clonotype was seen a handful of times. The rearrangement uses TRBV24-1 and TRBJ2-1, with D tentatively TRBD1 (5 bases). The CDR3 sequence is 13 residues long. Germline V CDR1 and CDR2: KGHDR, SFDVKD. V was pared by 4 bases and J by 9 bases, with 12 bases between. CDR3 loop: CATSDQTDTEQFF. The CDR3 DNA reads TGTGCCACCAGTGACCAGACAGATACTGAGCAGTTCTTC.

There are a few counts of this clonotype. The CDR3 sequence: CSAQTGTGGNQPQHF. For the CDR3, the DNA is TGCAGTGCACAGACGGGGACAGGGGGCAATCAGCCCCAGCATTTT. The chain recombines TRBV20-1 with TRBJ1-5, with 10 bases identical to TRBD1. Per the germline V gene, CDR1 is DFQATT and CDR2 is SNEGSKA (reference sequence). V shed 6 bases, J shed 2 bases, and the junction held 7 bases outside the gene matches. This CDR3 has 15 residues.

This chain joins TRBV12-3 or TRBV12-4 and TRBJ2-5; 8 bases agree with TRBD1. The ends lost 6 bases at V and 3 bases at J; junction bases unmatched: 3. There are 13 residues in the CDR3. The chain's CDR3 is CASRTTGEETQYF. The CDR3 bases are TGTGCCAGCAGGACGACAGGGGAAGAGACCCAGTACTTC.

This clonotype was observed at least ten times. The rearrangement links TRBV5-1 to TRBJ2-5; unclear D gene. The CDR3 is 13 residues long. The germline V gene encodes CDR1 SGHRS and CDR2 YFSETQ. V was pared by 1 base and J by 2 bases, with 6 bases between. The CDR3: CASSLSFQETQYF. In nucleotides, the CDR3 is TGCGCCAGCAGCTTGAGCTTTCAAGAGACCCAGTACTTC. The complete variable domain, with remaining parts taken from reference TRBV5-1 and TRBJ2-5, reads KAGVTQTPRYLIKTRGQQVTLSCSPISGHRSVSWYQQTPGQGLQFLFEYFSETQRNKGNFPGRFSGRQFSNSRSEMNVSTLELGDSALYLCASSLSFQETQYFGPGTRLLVL.

This clonotype appeared a few times. This chain links TRBV7-2 with TRBJ2-5; a weak D match, TRBD2 (6 bases). Deletions cut 5 bases from V and 3 bases from J, with 13 bases between. The CDR3 runs to 14 residues. From germline, CDR1 is SGHTA and CDR2 FQGNSA. The CDR3 DNA follows: TGTGCCAGCAGCCCAGAGCAGCGGGAAGAGACCCAGTACTTC. Amino acid sequence: CASSPEQREETQYF.

V is TRBV4-3 and J is TRBJ2-3; D gene uncertain. CDR1 and CDR2 (germline): LGHNA, YSLEER. This CDR3 comprises 15 residues. Trimming left V 0 bases short and J 0 bases short, with 7 bases between. CDR3 amino acids: CASSQDPSSTDTQYF. CDR3 bases: TGCGCCAGCAGCCAAGATCCCTCTAGCACAGATACGCAGTATTTT.

V is TRBV7-2 and J is TRBJ1-2; no definite D call. Germline CDR1 is SGHTA and CDR2 is FQGNSA. The V end was cut by 0 bases, the J end by 4 bases, with 12 bases between. This CDR3 is built from 15 residues. CDR3 nucleotides: TGTGCCAGCAGCTTAGCGCGAGGGCAGGCCTATGGCTACACCTTC. Protein: CASSLARGQAYGYTF. The entire variable domain, with the rest obtained from reference TRBV7-2 and TRBJ1-2, is as follows: GAGVSQSPSNKVTEKGKDVELRCDPISGHTALYWYRQSLGQGLEFLIYFQGNSAPDKSGLPSDRFSAERTGGSVSTLTIQRTQQEDSAVYLCASSLARGQAYGYTFGSGTRLTVV.